This T cell receptor (beta chain) was profiled in a study of CD8+CD57+ T cells in acquired aplastic anemia. About the research overall: Sorted CD4+ and CD8+ cell DNA averaged approximately 3.2 ug. Study-level findings and limits: Patient and control CD8+ Simpson's diversity was not significantly different. It was found that some 31 CD8+ CDR3 sequences were shared between patients and controls.

V lost 4 bases and J 8 bases, leaving 17 bases between the germline ends. This CDR3 contains 15 residues. The germline gives CDR1 SEHNR, CDR2 FQNEAQ (reference sequence). This clonotype was observed many times. Its specificity is not known. Patients sequenced had flow cytometry evidence of CD8+CD57+ cell expansion. The template for TCR beta VDJ and CDR3 sequence profiling was genomic DNA. One entry per CDR3 protein, called by TCRdb with MiXCR from the reads. The data contain roughly 280,000 distinct CDR3 sequences, roughly 59% of them singletons. V gene TRBV7-9 combines with J gene TRBJ1-4; TRBD1 is a possible D gene (6 bases). The sample consisted of sorted CD4+, CD8+, or CD8+CD57+ T cells (not recorded which) from PBMCs. The source of this sequence is a human donor with aplastic anemia. This CDR3 reads CASSSHRVSMEKLFF. The CDR3 nucleotides are TGTGCCAGCAGCTCCCACAGGGTATCGATGGAAAAACTGTTTTTT.